The 14 T cell receptor beta chains below all came from one sample that was sequenced in a study of OX40 agonist ivuxolimab in advanced cancers. This table comes from immunoSEQ multiplex PCR, and its TCRdb copy is limited to in-frame clones, with some not included. The table includes 38,000 or so clones, 70% to 90% detected once. Source: CD4+ or CD8+ T cells sorted from blood, taken in a trial of the OX40 agonist ivuxolimab. The source of these receptors is an adult with an advanced solid tumor such as melanoma, head and neck, liver or kidney cancer.

The chain links TRBV9 to TRBJ1-4, with a tentative D call TRBD1 (5 bases). The CDR3 loop spans 16 amino acids. Trimming took 3 bases from V and 0 from J, leaving 12 bases between them. Germline loops: CDR1 SGDLS, CDR2 YYNGEE. The CDR3 is CASSAGAKSTNEKLFF. The CDR3 region has the DNA TGTGCCAGCAGCGCCGGGGCGAAGTCAACTAATGAAAAACTGTTTTTT.

The chain employs TRBV7-3 and TRBJ2-2; possibly TRBD1 for D (5 bases). V lost 8 bases and J 7 bases, leaving 14 bases between the germline ends. Germline lookup yields CDR1 SGHTA and CDR2 FQGTGA. This CDR3 contains 13 residues. The CDR3: CASGPGSGGELFF. The CDR3 DNA follows: TGTGCCAGCGGACCAGGGTCGGGCGGGGAGCTGTTTTTT.

A remark on this clone: One junction end disagrees with the germline gene, perhaps due to a read error. The chain uses TRBV7-3 and TRBJ1-5; perhaps TRBD1 as D (5 bases). CDR3 length: 15 amino acids. Germline V gene data show CDR1 as SGHTA and CDR2 as FQGTGA. The CDR3 DNA reads TGCGCCAGCAGCCAAGAGCCGGGGCTGAATCAGCCCCAGCATTTT. Translated, it gives CASSQEPGLNQPQHF.

The rearrangement uses TRBV9 and TRBJ2-2, with 11 bases that match TRBD1. CDR3 size: 15 residues. Germline CDR1 and CDR2: SGDLS and YYNGEE. With 2 bases clipped from V and 5 bases from J, the junction kept 2 bases outside the gene matches. CDR3 sequence: CASSVDRGQTGELFF. The CDR3 DNA follows: TGTGCCAGCAGCGTGGACAGGGGGCAAACCGGGGAGCTGTTTTTT.

V and J are TRBV6-6 and TRBJ1-4; no firm D call. V shed 2 bases and J shed 5 bases, with 12 bases lying between them. This CDR3 has 15 residues. Germline V gene data show CDR1 as MNHNY and CDR2 as SVGAGI (reference sequence). CDR3 sequence (DNA): TGTGCCAGCAGTTACACCCAGAGAATAAATGAAAAACTGTTTTTT. Translation gives CASSYTQRINEKLFF.

The chain carries TRBV11-2 and TRBJ1-1; TRBD1 agrees at 7 bases. With V trimmed by 5 bases and J by 5 bases, 11 bases remained unmatched. This CDR3 region has 15 residues. The germline V gene encodes CDR1 SGHAT and CDR2 FQNNGV. CDR3 protein: CASSQPKGARTEAFF. CDR3 bases: TGTGCCAGCAGCCAGCCTAAGGGGGCGAGAACTGAAGCTTTCTTT.

This clone was seen only once. This chain connects TRBV7-6 to TRBJ1-1; D unclear. The germline V gene has CDR1 SGHVS and CDR2 FNYEAQ. The CDR3 contains 16 residues. V lost 1 base to trimming and J lost 0 bases, with 12 bases between them. The CDR3 coding sequence is TGTGCCAGCAGCTTAGTGATTGAGAGCATGAACACTGAAGCTTTCTTT. Residues: CASSLVIESMNTEAFF.

V and J are TRBV7-8 and TRBJ2-7; D gene unclear. CDR1 is SGHVS, CDR2 FQNEAQ, per germline. The CDR3 loop spans 15 amino acids. V gave up 3 bases and J gave up 5 bases, with 17 bases separating them. CDR3 bases: TGTGCCAGCAGCTTGCTAATCCTGCAATTGGACGAGCAGTACTTC. Protein: CASSLLILQLDEQYF.

This chain joins TRBV7-9 and TRBJ1-1; tentative D call: TRBD1 (5 bases). CDR3 size: 14 residues. The ends were cut back, 5 bases at V and 1 base at J, with 11 bases in the middle. The germline V gene has CDR1 SEHNR and CDR2 FQNEAQ (reference sequence). The CDR3 is CASSPSTENTEAFF. DNA of the CDR3: TGTGCCAGCAGCCCGTCGACAGAGAACACTGAAGCTTTCTTT.

The V and J genes are TRBV7-2 and TRBJ1-2; D gene ambiguous. Germline loops: CDR1 SGHTA, CDR2 FQGNSA. V lost 0 bases and J 8 bases, leaving 10 bases between the germline ends. This CDR3 comprises 13 residues. The CDR3 DNA follows: TGTGCCAGCAGCTTAGCGACACATTACGGCTACACCTTC. This gives the protein CASSLATHYGYTF. The full variable domain, its missing parts supplied by reference TRBV7-2 and TRBJ1-2, is GAGVSQSPSNKVTEKGKDVELRCDPISGHTALYWYRQSLGQGLEFLIYFQGNSAPDKSGLPSDRFSAERTGGSVSTLTIQRTQQEDSAVYLCASSLATHYGYTFGSGTRLTVV.

The CDR3 spells CASSITGTVIPSGSYGYTF. As DNA, the CDR3 is TGTGCCAGCAGTATAACCGGGACAGTTATCCCCAGCGGGTCCTATGGCTACACCTTC. The V call is TRBV28, the J call TRBJ1-2; 7 nucleotides align to TRBD1. The V and J ends lost 5 bases and 4 bases, in that order; junction bases with no gene match: 22. Germline CDR1 reads MDHEN; CDR2 reads SYDVKM. The CDR3 consists of 19 residues.

The chain joins TRBV28 to TRBJ2-7; 11 bases fit TRBD2. From germline, CDR1 is MDHEN and CDR2 SYDVKM. The CDR3 runs to 15 residues. Trimming removed 6 bases from V and 0 bases from J; junction bases left unmatched: 4. The CDR3 region has the DNA TGTGCCAGCAGGGCGCTAGCGGGAGGCTCCTACGAGCAGTACTTC. This translates into CASRALAGGSYEQYF.

J is TRBJ2-7 and V is TRBV6-5, with D hard to call. CDR1 is MNHEY and CDR2 is SVGAGI in the germline V gene. V lost 2 bases and J 0 bases, leaving 11 bases between the germline ends. This CDR3 comprises 15 residues. CDR3 sequence reads: CASSYLQASSYEQYF. Written as DNA, the CDR3 is TGTGCCAGCAGTTACCTCCAGGCTAGCTCCTACGAGCAGTACTTC.

The chain combines TRBV7-9 with TRBJ1-5, with TRBD1 identical over 8 bases. The germline V gene encodes CDR1 SEHNR and CDR2 FQNEAQ (reference sequence). The CDR3 runs 16 residues. The J segment lost 1 base and the V segment lost 1 base, leaving 3 bases of the junction unmatched. DNA for the CDR3: TGTGCCAGCAGCTTAGGGACAGGGATAAGCAATCAGCCCCAGCATTTT. Its translation: CASSLGTGISNQPQHF.